This T cell receptor beta chain is drawn from a study of spatial heterogeneity in lung cancer. Overall study context: Among detected sequences, beta-chain ones consistently exceeded alpha-chain ones in number. An average of more than ten raw reads was observed per unique TCR and UMI combination. Study conclusions and caveats: Compared with follow-up, resection was when ubiquitous expanded tumor TCRs appeared in blood more.

Time point given: blood at routine non-recurrence follow-up after resection. Unsorted whole RNA samples from tumor, nontumor lung or frozen PBMC were sequenced. A word on this clonotype: Its antigen is not known.

The CDR3 sequence is 15 residues long. Per the germline V gene, CDR1 is SEHNR and CDR2 is FQNEAQ (reference sequence). V shed 5 bases, J shed 9 bases, and the junction held 14 bases outside the gene matches. TCRdb processed the 5' RACE reads anew with MiXCR; each CDR3 protein has one entry. The repertoire consists of some 32,000 distinct CDR3 sequences, with 10% occurring once and the leading ten covering about 30%. This chain uses TRBV7-9 with TRBJ2-7; TRBD1 matches at 9 bases. This TCR came from a female donor with early-stage non-small cell lung cancer. This specimen consisted of PBMCs, obtained at follow-up. The CDR3 protein is CASSRLWDREVGQYF. The CDR3 DNA is TGTGCCAGCAGCCGCCTTTGGGACAGGGAAGTGGGGCAGTACTTC.